Given below is one T cell receptor beta chain in context. These data belong to a study of blood T cell repertoires in COVID-19. On the study more broadly: Specimens from acute and convalescent COVID-19 originated in the United States, Italy and Spain. The analysed material was cDNA or gDNA that came from T cells, B-cell-depleted T cells, or PBMCs.

V lost 5 bases and J lost 7; bases outside the gene matches: 4. The length of the CDR3 is 14 residues. CDR1 and CDR2 (germline): SGHTA, FQGTGA. Produced via immunoSEQ multiplex PCR; TCRdb's table is partial and in-frame only. The sample records approximately 280,000 clones, around 90% being singletons. Sequenced sample: peripheral blood. This receptor was identified in a man aged 50 to 60 with acute or convalescent COVID-19. The V gene is TRBV7-3, the J gene TRBJ2-1; TRBD1 agrees at 11 bases. The CDR3 DNA follows: TGTGCCAGCAGCCCGGGACAGGGGGTAAATGAGCAGTTCTTC. Amino acids: CASSPGQGVNEQFF.